A single sample gave rise to the 10 T cell receptor beta chains below, sequenced in a study of cytomegalovirus exposure and HLA in healthy donors. The data were produced by immunoSEQ multiplex PCR, yet TCRdb's version contains in-frame clones alone and is incomplete. The data contain 200,000 or so clones, 90% to 95% of them singletons. The sequenced sample consisted of PBMCs. These receptor sequences come from a woman younger than 35 in good health and CMV-seronegative.

The CDR3 region is CASSLEGQGAGETQYF. The CDR3 DNA sequence: TGCGCCAGCAGCTTGGAGGGGCAGGGGGCTGGGGAGACCCAGTACTTC. This chain connects TRBV5-1 to TRBJ2-5; 8 bases are a match to TRBD1. J was trimmed by 5 bases and V by 0 bases; bases with no gene match: 9. The CDR3 has 16 residues. Germline assignment: CDR1 SGHRS and CDR2 YFSETQ.

The CDR3 spells CATTDNNWAKNIQYF. The CDR3 DNA is TGTGCCACAACAGATAATAACTGGGCCAAAAACATTCAGTACTTC. The chain has TRBV19 and TRBJ2-4; D uncertain. Germline V gene data show CDR1 as LNHDA and CDR2 as SQIVND (reference sequence). The CDR3 is 15 amino acids. V lost 10 bases and J 1 base, leaving 17 bases between the germline ends.

The chain has TRBV7-9 and TRBJ1-4, with 7 nucleotides matching TRBD1. Germline V lookup: CDR1 SEHNR, CDR2 FQNEAQ (reference sequence). The CDR3 has 14 amino acids. The J segment lost 4 bases and the V segment lost 5 bases, leaving 4 bases of the junction unmatched. The CDR3 is CASSPTGLNEKLFF. The CDR3 DNA is TGTGCCAGCAGCCCGACAGGGCTTAATGAAAAACTGTTTTTT.

The chain recombines TRBV2 with TRBJ1-1; 7 nucleotides agree with TRBD1. This CDR3 has 13 residues. V shed 6 bases, J shed 3 bases, and the junction held 4 bases outside the gene matches. Per germline, CDR1 SNHLY and CDR2 FYNNEI. The CDR3 spells CASRDDRDTEAFF. CDR3 nucleotide sequence: TGTGCCAGCAGGGACGACAGGGACACTGAAGCTTTCTTT.

This clone appeared a single time. CDR3 DNA: TGTGCCAGCAACCGGGACAGGGCCTACGAGCAGTACTTC. It encodes CASNRDRAYEQYF. The chain combines TRBV28 with TRBJ2-7, with TRBD1 matching over 9 bases. V lost 7 bases, J lost 2 bases, and 3 bases stayed unmatched. CDR3 length equals 13 residues. In germline, CDR1 is MDHEN, CDR2 SYDVKM.

The DNA for the CDR3 is TGTGCCAGCAGAGACACAGGGGGTAACTATGGCTACACCTTC. The encoded protein is CASRDTGGNYGYTF. The chain is built from TRBV6-4 and TRBJ1-2; 8 bases line up with TRBD1. This CDR3 is 14 amino acids long. Trimming at V came to 6 bases and at J to 1 base, leaving 4 bases not matched to a gene. Germline lookup yields CDR1 MRHNA and CDR2 SNTAGT.

The chain employs TRBV29-1 and TRBJ2-2; TRBD2 is a possible D gene (6 bases). Germline CDR1 and CDR2: SQVTM and ANQGSEA. Trimming pared 4 bases from V and 4 bases from J, leaving 13 bases between. The CDR3 contains 14 residues. The chain's CDR3 is CSVGGDFPTGELFF. DNA for the CDR3: TGCAGCGTTGGGGGGGACTTCCCCACCGGGGAGCTGTTTTTT.

This sequence joins TRBV12-2 and TRBJ2-1; TRBD2 reflects the table's D call only, with no check against the DNA. TRBV12-2 constitutes a pseudogene. The CDR3 runs to 20 residues. The CDR3 region is CASRFSPLAGKGGTYNEQFF. The CDR3 region has the DNA TGTGCAAGTCGCTTCTCCCCACTAGCGGGGAAAGGGGGAACCTACAATGAGCAGTTCTTC.

The gene calls are TRBV14 and TRBJ2-1, with TRBD2 identical over 7 bases. V lost 2 bases to trimming and J lost 6 bases; unmatched junction nucleotides: 10. The CDR3 contains 16 residues. Germline assignment: CDR1 SGHDN and CDR2 FVKESK. Written as DNA, the CDR3 is TGTGCCAGCAGCCAACATAGCGGGTGGGGCCCCAATGAGCAGTTCTTC. Translated: CASSQHSGWGPNEQFF.

The rearrangement joins TRBV7-9 to TRBJ1-1, with 9 bases lining up with TRBD1. After removal of 5 bases from V and 7 bases from J, the junction contained 8 bases not matched to a gene. Germline assignment: CDR1 SEHNR and CDR2 FQNEAQ (reference sequence). The CDR3 covers 14 residues. In DNA, the CDR3 is TGTGCCAGCAGCATCAAGGGACAGGGAGGTGAAGCTTTCTTT. Its translation: CASSIKGQGGEAFF.